This T cell receptor (beta chain) was observed in a study of shared clonotypes between healthy human individuals. Notes on the study in general: Despite large depth, sorted-subset datasets appeared incompletely sequenced. The study found lower generation probabilities in non-shared clonotypes than in those shared by all four donors.

In regard to this clone: The antigen remains undetermined. Other DNA sequences of this sample code for an identical CDR3.

Some clones are missing from TCRdb's copy, which holds only in-frame ones; the method was immunoSEQ multiplex PCR. In the table there are over a million clones, roughly 95% of which are singletons. V lost 1 base, J lost 3 bases, and 7 bases lay in between. Germline CDR1 reads GTSNPN; CDR2 reads SVGIG (reference sequence). The CDR3 totals 13 residues. Splitting of CD4+ cells produced CD45RA+ naive and CD45RA-negative memory subsets. Material: naive CD4+ T cells sorted from blood. Subset specified: CD45RA+ positively selected. This TCR derives from a man under 40 in good health. This chain connects TRBV30 to TRBJ1-5, with D hard to call. CDR3 loop: CAWSGGINQPQHF. CDR3 nucleotides: TGTGCCTGGAGTGGCGGGATCAATCAGCCCCAGCATTTT.